Below, 29 T cell receptor beta chains from the same sample are listed, as sequenced in a study of CD8 T cells in ankylosing spondylitis. Whole-study findings and limits: The study identified a TCR beta motif of roughly eight highly homologous variants that appeared characteristic of ankylosing spondylitis blood.

Antigens of these TCRs are unknown. MiXCR, run by TCRdb on the 5' RACE reads, gives a single entry per CDR3 protein. The table shows 670,000 or so distinct CDR3 sequences, with around 20% occurring only once. Sample: blood, either unsorted or a sorted T cell fraction (not recorded which). These receptors originate from a male donor with ankylosing spondylitis.

V is TRBV25-1 and J is TRBJ2-5, with TRBD1 matching over 7 bases. The CDR3 sequence is 13 residues long. Germline V lookup: CDR1 MGHDK, CDR2 SYGVNS. V trimming: 4 bases; J trimming: 5 bases; junction bases outside the gene matches: 4. CDR3 region: CASSADRRETQYF. The CDR3 DNA reads TGTGCCAGCAGTGCGGACAGGCGGGAGACCCAGTACTTC.

This clonotype was detected only a few times. The rearrangement joins TRBV12-3 or TRBV12-4 to TRBJ2-6; D is unresolved. Trimming stripped 2 bases from V and 2 bases from J, with 7 bases between. The CDR3 has 15 amino acids. This chain's CDR3 is CASSLRQAGANVLTF. The CDR3 DNA reads TGTGCCAGCAGTTTAAGGCAAGCTGGGGCCAACGTCCTGACTTTC.

This clonotype was recorded at least ten times. J is TRBJ2-7 and V is TRBV5-1, with a tentative D call TRBD2 (5 bases). The CDR3 contains 13 residues. Germline V lookup: CDR1 SGHRS, CDR2 YFSETQ. V was clipped by 4 bases and J by 4 bases, with 12 bases between them. The CDR3 DNA follows: TGCGCCAGCAGCCAGCCGGGAACTTACGAGCAGTACTTC. This sequence encodes CASSQPGTYEQYF.

The genes are TRBV19 and TRBJ1-5; D is undetermined. The CDR3 covers 13 residues. V lost 0 bases to trimming and J lost 5 bases, with 5 bases between them. Germline V gene lookup returns CDR1 LNHDA and CDR2 SQIVND (reference sequence). CDR3 sequence: CASSIDRDQPQHF. CDR3 DNA: TGTGCCAGTAGTATAGATCGGGATCAGCCCCAGCATTTT.

This clonotype was observed at least ten times. The CDR3 nucleotides are TGTGCCAGCAGGGCCGAGACAGGGAATGAAAAACTGTTTTTT. Protein sequence: CASRAETGNEKLFF. The gene calls are TRBV12-3 or TRBV12-4 and TRBJ1-4, with 7 bases matching TRBD1. With V trimmed by 6 bases and J by 5 bases, 6 bases remained unmatched. CDR3 length equals 14 residues.

This clonotype has a handful of counts. The V and J genes are TRBV29-1 and TRBJ2-1; weak D call: TRBD1 (5 bases). Germline assignment: CDR1 SQVTM and CDR2 ANQGSEA. V dropped 3 bases and J dropped 6 bases, with 12 bases sitting between them. The CDR3 runs to 13 residues. CDR3 amino acids: CSVDAGWINEQFF. Written as DNA, the CDR3 is TGCAGCGTTGACGCAGGGTGGATCAATGAGCAGTTCTTC.

The table lists this clonotype with a few counts. The rearrangement uses TRBV6-2 or TRBV6-3 and TRBJ2-7; D possibly corresponds to TRBD1 (6 bases). The CDR3 totals 13 residues. Germline CDR1 is MNHEY and CDR2 is SVGEGT. V lost 6 bases to trimming and J lost 6 bases, with 15 bases between them. CDR3 loop: CASRSAGVGEQYF. DNA of the CDR3: TGTGCCAGCAGAAGTGCAGGGGTTGGCGAGCAGTACTTC.

This rearrangement joins TRBV12-3 or TRBV12-4 to TRBJ1-5; D not certain. V lost 6 bases and J 5 bases, leaving 17 bases between the germline ends. The CDR3 runs to 15 residues. CDR3 loop: CASSSSSGIDQPQHF. CDR3 DNA: TGTGCCAGCAGCTCCTCGTCCGGGATCGATCAGCCCCAGCATTTT.

This clonotype was counted between two and nine times. The chain has TRBV12-3 or TRBV12-4 and TRBJ2-1, with 7 bases that match TRBD1. The CDR3 is made up of 14 amino acids. The V and J ends lost 4 bases and 8 bases, in that order; junction bases with no gene match: 8. CDR3 sequence: CASSSGQVVHEQFF. DNA of the CDR3: TGTGCCAGCAGTTCCGGACAGGTCGTCCATGAGCAGTTCTTC.

The chain recombines TRBV24-1 with TRBJ2-1; the D is unclear. CDR3 length equals 17 residues. Per the germline V gene, CDR1 is KGHDR and CDR2 is SFDVKD. Trimming stripped 3 bases from V and 7 bases from J, with 21 bases between. CDR3 in DNA: TGTGCCACCAGTGATAGCGCACCCCCCGCGTTCTATAATGAGCAGTTCTTC. It encodes CATSDSAPPAFYNEQFF.

This clonotype turned up a few times. The chain uses TRBV12-3 or TRBV12-4 and TRBJ2-6; the D gene could be TRBD1 or TRBD2 (5 bases each). Trimming removed 5 bases from V and 2 bases from J, with 16 bases in between. This CDR3 region has 17 residues. The CDR3 here is CASSPRDPGPGANVLTF. DNA for the CDR3: TGTGCCAGCAGTCCCCGGGACCCCGGCCCTGGGGCCAACGTCCTGACTTTC.

J is TRBJ1-5 and V is TRBV4-3; the D gene is possibly TRBD1 (6 bases). The CDR3 covers 15 residues. The V gene's germline CDR1 is LGHNA and CDR2 YSLEER. Trimming took 0 bases from V and 5 from J, leaving 11 bases between them. The CDR3 coding sequence is TGCGCCAGCAGCCAAGATCGGGACAACTATCAGCCCCAGCATTTT. Amino acids: CASSQDRDNYQPQHF.

This clonotype was detected many times. The rearrangement joins TRBV29-1 to TRBJ2-1, with D tentatively TRBD1 (6 bases). V lost 3 bases, J lost 3 bases, and 24 bases lay in between. Per germline, CDR1 SQVTM and CDR2 ANQGSEA. The CDR3 loop spans 18 amino acids. The DNA for the CDR3 is TGCAGCGTTGAGGGGGCTGATGCGCTGGAAGTTCACTACAATGAGCAGTTCTTC. It codes for CSVEGADALEVHYNEQFF.

V gene TRBV2 combines with J gene TRBJ2-2, with D unresolved. The germline gives CDR1 SNHLY, CDR2 FYNNEI. V shed 3 bases and J shed 2 bases, with 10 bases lying between them. The CDR3 sequence is 15 residues long. The CDR3 loop is CASSELALNTGELFF. CDR3 in DNA: TGTGCCAGCAGTGAGCTGGCGCTAAACACCGGGGAGCTGTTTTTT.

V gene TRBV12-3 or TRBV12-4 combines with J gene TRBJ1-1; the D gene is possibly TRBD1 (5 bases). There are 15 residues in the CDR3. V shed 7 bases and J shed 0 bases, with 15 bases lying between them. The CDR3 coding sequence is TGTGCCAGCACCTCTTTGGAGGGGTTGAACACTGAAGCTTTCTTT. It is translated as CASTSLEGLNTEAFF.

The V gene is TRBV7-9, the J gene TRBJ2-7, with D unresolved. The V end was cut by 6 bases, the J end by 0 bases, with 15 bases between. The CDR3 runs to 15 residues. Per the germline V gene, CDR1 is SEHNR and CDR2 is FQNEAQ (reference sequence). The CDR3 region is CASRLSSQSSYEQYF. The CDR3 bases are TGTGCCAGCAGGCTCAGCTCCCAGAGCTCCTACGAGCAGTACTTC.

This clonotype was seen a few times. The CDR3 DNA reads TGCAGCGTCGTACAGGGGTTAGAGTATGGCTACACCTTC. Encoded protein: CSVVQGLEYGYTF. The chain employs TRBV29-1 and TRBJ1-2; TRBD1 aligns across 7 bases. The V and J ends lost 6 bases and 5 bases, in that order; junction bases with no gene match: 9. The CDR3 is 13 residues long. Germline assignment: CDR1 SQVTM and CDR2 ANQGSEA.

This clonotype was seen a handful of times. The chain recombines TRBV3-1 with TRBJ2-7; D unclear. The CDR3 has 13 residues. The ends were cut back, 3 bases at V and 1 base at J, with 7 bases in the middle. Germline V gene data show CDR1 as LGHDT and CDR2 as YNNKEL (reference sequence). CDR3 bases: TGTGCCAGCAGCCACACACCTTCCTACGAGCAGTACTTC. Translation: CASSHTPSYEQYF.

The chain joins TRBV12-3 or TRBV12-4 to TRBJ1-3; D call uncertain. The V end lost 7 bases, the J end lost 2 bases, and 9 bases lay between the germline ends. The length of the CDR3 is 13 residues. CDR3 loop: CASTWNPGNTIYF. As DNA, the CDR3 is TGTGCCAGCACCTGGAACCCTGGAAACACCATATATTTT.

CDR3 residues: CASSLEGLAGGTQYF. As DNA, the CDR3 is TGCGCCAGCAGCTTGGAGGGACTAGCGGGGGGTACGCAGTATTTT. The chain couples TRBV5-1 to TRBJ2-3, with 15 bases identical to TRBD2. Germline V CDR1 and CDR2: SGHRS, YFSETQ. CDR3 length equals 15 residues. The V segment lost 0 bases and the J segment 8 bases; nucleotides outside the gene matches: 1. Full variable domain (rest looked up from reference TRBV5-1 and TRBJ2-3): KAGVTQTPRYLIKTRGQQVTLSCSPISGHRSVSWYQQTPGQGLQFLFEYFSETQRNKGNFPGRFSGRQFSNSRSEMNVSTLELGDSALYLCASSLEGLAGGTQYFGPGTRLTVL.

V usage is TRBV12-3 or TRBV12-4 and J usage is TRBJ1-4, with a tentative D call TRBD1 (5 bases). Trimming stripped 7 bases from V and 10 bases from J, with 28 bases between. The CDR3 consists of 17 residues. The CDR3 nucleotides are TGTGCCAGCACACCCCCCGACGGGGGAAGTTCGTTGAGAAAACTGTTTTTT. Translated: CASTPPDGGSSLRKLFF.

This clonotype was seen more than once but under ten times. The rearrangement joins TRBV12-3 or TRBV12-4 to TRBJ1-3; 9 nucleotides match TRBD1. This CDR3 has 18 residues. V trimming: 5 bases; J trimming: 0 bases; junction bases outside the gene matches: 11. The CDR3 here is CASSGQGLDYLSGNTIYF. DNA of the CDR3: TGTGCCAGCAGTGGACAGGGGCTAGATTACCTCTCTGGAAACACCATATATTTT.

The rearrangement links TRBV5-1 to TRBJ1-1, with D perhaps matching TRBD1 (5 bases). The V gene lost 0 bases and the J gene lost 4 bases, with 13 bases spanning the gap. This CDR3 spans 15 amino acids. Germline V gene sequence: CDR1 SGHRS, CDR2 YFSETQ. The CDR3 protein is CASSLVGLGTTEAFF. As DNA, the CDR3 is TGCGCCAGCAGCTTGGTAGGTTTAGGGACCACTGAAGCTTTCTTT.

The chain uses TRBV15 and TRBJ1-5, with D unclear. Trimming cost V 1 base and J 2 bases, with 15 bases left between them. Germline lookup yields CDR1 LNHNV and CDR2 YYDKDF (reference sequence). The CDR3 sequence is 17 residues long. The CDR3 sequence is CATSRGGGSKGNQPQHF. CDR3 coding DNA: TGTGCCACCAGCAGAGGCGGCGGATCCAAGGGCAATCAGCCCCAGCATTTT.

This clonotype was seen many times. This sequence joins TRBV5-1 and TRBJ2-5; no clear D. The V and J ends lost 0 bases and 4 bases respectively, with 13 bases between them. CDR1 is SGHRS, CDR2 YFSETQ, per germline. CDR3 length equals 15 residues. CDR3 in amino acids: CASSLGTDTLETQYF. The DNA of the CDR3 is TGCGCCAGCAGCTTGGGAACGGATACCTTAGAGACCCAGTACTTC. The full variable domain, completed using reference TRBV5-1 and TRBJ2-5, is KAGVTQTPRYLIKTRGQQVTLSCSPISGHRSVSWYQQTPGQGLQFLFEYFSETQRNKGNFPGRFSGRQFSNSRSEMNVSTLELGDSALYLCASSLGTDTLETQYFGPGTRLLVL.

This clonotype was picked up a small number of times. The rearrangement joins TRBV7-9 to TRBJ1-1, with TRBD1 identical over 7 bases. The junction had 10 bases not matched to a gene; V was cut back by 1 base and J by 2 bases. CDR1 and CDR2 (germline): SEHNR, FQNEAQ (reference sequence). The CDR3 contains 17 residues. CDR3 coding DNA: TGTGCCAGCAGCTTAGTCGAGACAGGGTCCAGAAACACTGAAGCTTTCTTT. Translating it yields CASSLVETGSRNTEAFF.

CDR3 in DNA: TGTGCCAGCAGCCGGGGGGGGGGTTGGAATAAGGAGCAGTTCTTC. Protein sequence: CASSRGGGWNKEQFF. This chain connects TRBV7-2 to TRBJ2-1, with 8 bases aligning to TRBD2. This CDR3 has 15 amino acids. The germline gives CDR1 SGHTA, CDR2 FQGNSA. J was trimmed by 10 bases and V by 5 bases; bases with no gene match: 13.

This chain joins TRBV5-4 and TRBJ2-5; tentative D call: TRBD2 (6 bases). V lost 0 bases and J lost 8, with 17 bases in between. Germline V lookup: CDR1 SGHNT, CDR2 YYREEE (reference sequence). The CDR3 is made up of 15 amino acids. The CDR3 DNA is TGTGCCAGCAGCTTGGAAGGTGACCCCGGGGGAACCCAGTACTTC. It specifies CASSLEGDPGGTQYF.

Ten or more counts support this clonotype. The V and J genes are TRBV3-1 and TRBJ2-1, with D uncertain. The ends were cut back, 0 bases at V and 0 bases at J, with 6 bases in the middle. The V gene's germline CDR1 is LGHDT and CDR2 YNNKEL (reference sequence). This CDR3 has 15 residues. CDR3: CASSQDPSSYNEQFF. The CDR3 DNA is TGTGCCAGCAGCCAAGATCCTAGCTCCTACAATGAGCAGTTCTTC.